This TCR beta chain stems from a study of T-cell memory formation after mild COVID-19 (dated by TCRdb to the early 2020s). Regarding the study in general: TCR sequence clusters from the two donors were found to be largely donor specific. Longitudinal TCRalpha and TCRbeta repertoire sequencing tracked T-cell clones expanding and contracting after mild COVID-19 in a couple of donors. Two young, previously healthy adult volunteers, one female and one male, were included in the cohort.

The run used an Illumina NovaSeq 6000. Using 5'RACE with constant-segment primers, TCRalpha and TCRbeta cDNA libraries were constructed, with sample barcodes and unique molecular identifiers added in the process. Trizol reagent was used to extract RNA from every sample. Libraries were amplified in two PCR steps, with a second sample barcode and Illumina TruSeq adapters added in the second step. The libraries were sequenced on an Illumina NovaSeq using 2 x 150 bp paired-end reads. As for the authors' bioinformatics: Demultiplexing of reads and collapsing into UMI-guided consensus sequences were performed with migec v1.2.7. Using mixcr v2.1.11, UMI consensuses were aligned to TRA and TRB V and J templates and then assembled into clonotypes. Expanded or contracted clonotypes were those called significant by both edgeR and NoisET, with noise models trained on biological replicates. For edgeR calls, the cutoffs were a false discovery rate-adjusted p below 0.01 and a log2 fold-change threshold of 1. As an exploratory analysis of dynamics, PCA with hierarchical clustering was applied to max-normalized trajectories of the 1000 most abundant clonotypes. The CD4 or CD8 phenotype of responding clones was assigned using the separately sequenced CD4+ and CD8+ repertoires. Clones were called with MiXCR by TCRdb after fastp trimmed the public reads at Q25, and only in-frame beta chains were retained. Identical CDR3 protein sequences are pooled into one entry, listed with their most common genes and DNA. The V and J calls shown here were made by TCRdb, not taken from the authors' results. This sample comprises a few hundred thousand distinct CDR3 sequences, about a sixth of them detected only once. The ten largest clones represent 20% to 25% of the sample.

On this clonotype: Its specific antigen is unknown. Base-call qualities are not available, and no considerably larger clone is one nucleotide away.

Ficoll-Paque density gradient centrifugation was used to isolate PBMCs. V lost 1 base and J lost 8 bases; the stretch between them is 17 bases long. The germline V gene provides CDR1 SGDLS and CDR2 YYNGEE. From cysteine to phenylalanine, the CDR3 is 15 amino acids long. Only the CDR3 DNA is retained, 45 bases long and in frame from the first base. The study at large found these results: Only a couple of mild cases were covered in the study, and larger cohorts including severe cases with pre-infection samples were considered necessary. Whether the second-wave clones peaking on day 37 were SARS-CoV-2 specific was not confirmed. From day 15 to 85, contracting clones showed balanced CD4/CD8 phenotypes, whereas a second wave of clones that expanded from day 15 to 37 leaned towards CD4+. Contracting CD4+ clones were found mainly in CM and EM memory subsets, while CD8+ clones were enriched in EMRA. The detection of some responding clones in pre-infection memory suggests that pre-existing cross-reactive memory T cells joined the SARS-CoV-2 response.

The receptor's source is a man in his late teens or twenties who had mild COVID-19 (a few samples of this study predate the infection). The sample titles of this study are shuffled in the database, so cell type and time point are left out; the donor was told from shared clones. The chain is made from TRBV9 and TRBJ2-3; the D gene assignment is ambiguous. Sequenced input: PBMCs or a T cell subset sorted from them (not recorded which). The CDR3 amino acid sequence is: CASSVKRDGLGTQYF. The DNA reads TGTGCCAGCAGCGTAAAGCGCGACGGCCTAGGTACGCAGTATTTT.